This T cell receptor (beta chain) was found in a study of T cells in localized non-small cell lung cancer. Study results and caveats: Longer survival (overall) was linked to higher T cell density in blood. Measurement of T cell clonality placed uninvolved adjacent lung highest, above the level in tumor. Paired adjacent lung recovered a median approximately 57 of the top 100 tumor clones.

The repertoire was sequenced with immunoSEQ multiplex PCR; TCRdb's copy has only in-frame clones and lacks some. The top ten hold less than 5.5% of the sample, which has roughly 58,000 clones, 75% to 85% seen once. The CDR3 contains 17 residues. Per the germline V gene, CDR1 is LNHDA and CDR2 is SQIVND (reference sequence). Trimming cost V 5 bases and J 1 base; bases outside gene matches: 8. Concerning this clone: Antigen specificity is unknown.

The source was PBMCs, collected before any cancer treatment. This chain connects TRBV19 to TRBJ2-6, with TRBD1 matching over 7 bases. This TCR was sampled from a man aged 40-75 years with stage II lung adenocarcinoma. The CDR3 DNA follows: TGTGCCAGTAGTCCGCGGACAGGCAATTCTGGGGCCAACGTCCTGACTTTC. Its protein is CASSPRTGNSGANVLTF. The variable domain in full, completed from reference TRBV19 and TRBJ2-6, reads DGGITQSPKYLFRKEGQNVTLSCEQNLNHDAMYWYRQDPGQGLRLIYYSQIVNDFQKGDIAEGYSVSREKKESFPLTVTSAQKNPTAFYLCASSPRTGNSGANVLTFGAGSRLTVL.